This TCR beta chain appears in the sequencing data of a study of T cell repertoires in cytomegalovirus infection. Study overall: CMV epitopes that were recently identified and HLA-C-restricted were used alongside well-studied HLA-B-restricted ones. Indications of both CMV infection and matching HLA type were provided by public TCR beta signatures.

The germline V and J ends were trimmed by 7 bases and 6 bases, with 13 bases remaining between them. CDR1 SQVTM and CDR2 ANQGSEA come from the germline V gene. The CDR3 is 12 amino acids. Study-wide points: Clonotypes of TCR beta that were HLA-C-restricted and CMV-specific dominated the ex vivo response.

Concerning this clonotype itself: The antigen remains undetermined.

TCRdb processed the reads anew with MiXCR; each CDR3 protein has one entry. Of some 480,000 distinct CDR3 sequences in the sample, roughly a third were seen once. The sequence was obtained from a human donor in good health (CMV status not recorded). Some clones in this sample may be carry-over from other donors' samples. The material sequenced was cultured PBMCs, taken from culture after CMV antigen stimulation. The genes are TRBV29-1 and TRBJ1-5; no reliable D call. The CDR3 DNA sequence: TGCAGCGCTGGGGATTTCGGTCAGCCCCAGCATTTT. It codes for CSAGDFGQPQHF.